The 24 T cell receptor beta chains listed next were all sequenced from one sample in a study of blood T cell repertoires in COVID-19. Profiling relied on immunoSEQ multiplex PCR, and the TCRdb table lists in-frame clones only, not all of them. The repertoire holds more than 200,000 clones, with approximately 88% as singletons. Sample: peripheral blood. These receptors all come from a human donor in a cohort sampled during active COVID-19.

Here the CDR3 DNA reads TGTGCCAGCAGGACAGGGAACACTGAAGCTTTCTTT. This gives the protein CASRTGNTEAFF. This chain links TRBV3-1 (or the pseudogene TRBV3-2) with TRBJ1-1; perhaps TRBD1 as D (6 bases). V was trimmed by 6 bases and J by 1 base, leaving 6 bases between them. Germline CDR1 reads LGHDT; CDR2 reads YNNKEL (reference sequence). The CDR3 is made up of 12 amino acids.

Concerning this clone itself: It is unclear where the CDR3 begins or ends on the DNA, so no DNA is shown, and the CDR3 is as TCRdb lists it. This chain links TRBV12-3 or TRBV12-4 with TRBJ1-3. The CDR3 is 13 amino acids long, termini counted. The CDR3 sequence is CASSSSYGNTIYF.

The V and J genes are TRBV7-8 and TRBJ2-5; 7 bases are shared with TRBD2. Germline V lookup: CDR1 SGHVS, CDR2 FQNEAQ. This CDR3 is built from 15 residues. V shed 4 bases and J 2 bases; nucleotides not matched to a gene: 7. CDR3 in DNA: TGTGCCAGCAGCTCGGGAGGTTGGTCTCAAGAGACCCAGTACTTC. Its protein is CASSSGGWSQETQYF.

This chain joins TRBV18 and TRBJ1-3; tentative D call: TRBD1 (6 bases). V was clipped by 3 bases and J by 4 bases, with 13 bases between them. CDR1 and CDR2 (germline): KGHSH, LQKENI. The CDR3 is 15 residues long. CDR3 in DNA: TGTGCCAGCTCACCGGGGGCCCGAGCGGGAAACACCATATATTTT. Protein: CASSPGARAGNTIYF.

The table lists this clone with a few counts. V usage is TRBV7-2 and J usage is TRBJ2-7; 7 nucleotides agree with TRBD1. V shed 5 bases, J shed 7 bases, and the junction held 2 bases outside the gene matches. The CDR3 length is 11 residues. From germline, CDR1 is SGHTA and CDR2 FQGNSA. The CDR3 DNA follows: TGTGCCAGCAGCCCGGGACAGGAGCAGTACTTC. It codes for CASSPGQEQYF.

This chain links TRBV10-2 with TRBJ1-1; possible D gene TRBD1, 6 bases. CDR1 and CDR2 (germline): WSHSY, SAAADI. This CDR3 is built from 14 residues. The ends were cut back, 6 bases at V and 3 bases at J, with 14 bases in the middle. The CDR3 region has the DNA TGCGCCAGCAGACAGGGAGTCACGGACACTGAAGCTTTCTTT. Its translation is CASRQGVTDTEAFF.

This clone was seen only a few times. The chain is built from TRBV7-6 and TRBJ1-6; 9 nucleotides agree with TRBD1. Germline trimming cut 6 bases from V and 9 bases from J; bases unmatched to any gene: 6. The CDR3 extends over 14 amino acids. The germline CDR1 and CDR2 sequences are SGHVS and FNYEAQ. This CDR3 reads CASSVTGGGSPLHF. CDR3 nucleotide sequence: TGTGCCAGCAGTGTCACAGGGGGCGGTTCACCCCTCCACTTT.

In DNA form, the CDR3 reads TGTGCCAGCAGCTTAGTGGGACAGGGGGCAGAAGCTTTCTTT. Translation: CASSLVGQGAEAFF. The chain is built from TRBV7-2 and TRBJ1-1, with 12 bases fitting TRBD1. The germline CDR1 and CDR2 sequences are SGHTA and FQGNSA. This CDR3 is 14 amino acids long. Trimming removed 1 base from V and 8 bases from J; junction bases left unmatched: 2.

The chain couples TRBV12-2 to TRBJ2-6; the table's D call, TRBD1, was not checked against the DNA. TRBV12-2 is a pseudogene locus. The CDR3 runs 18 residues. This chain's CDR3 is CASRLGADRDSGANVLTF. The CDR3 region has the DNA TGTGCAAGTCGCCTAGGGGCGGACAGGGACTCTGGGGCCAACGTCCTGACTTTC.

The V call is TRBV6-2 or TRBV6-3, the J call TRBJ1-1; no reliable D call. Trimming left V 4 bases short and J 1 base short, with 13 bases between. CDR1 and CDR2 from the germline V gene are MNHEY and SVGEGT. This CDR3 is 15 amino acids long. DNA for the CDR3: TGTGCCAGCAGTTTCAGAGGGTTGGAGAACACTGAAGCTTTCTTT. It codes for CASSFRGLENTEAFF.

This clone was seen just once. This sequence joins TRBV29-1 and TRBJ2-5, with D possibly matching TRBD1 (6 bases). V shed 1 base and J shed 1 base, with 10 bases lying between them. Germline V gene lookup returns CDR1 SQVTM and CDR2 ANQGSEA. The CDR3 runs 14 residues. The CDR3 here is CSVEGGRVQETQYF. The CDR3 DNA is TGCAGCGTTGAAGGGGGGCGGGTCCAAGAGACCCAGTACTTC.

The rearrangement uses TRBV4-3 and TRBJ2-3, with D perhaps TRBD1 (5 bases). The CDR3 sequence is 15 residues long. V dropped 4 bases and J dropped 0 bases, with 11 bases sitting between them. Germline CDR1 is LGHNA and CDR2 is YSLEER. The CDR3 DNA reads TGCGCCAGCAGCCCCCTTGGGGCTAGCACAGATACGCAGTATTTT. It yields the protein CASSPLGASTDTQYF.

V gene TRBV9 combines with J gene TRBJ2-5; D is unclear. The V gene lost 6 bases and the J gene lost 1 base, with 7 bases spanning the gap. This CDR3 spans 12 amino acids. Germline assignment: CDR1 SGDLS and CDR2 YYNGEE. The CDR3 DNA is TGTGCCAGCAAAGGCGGCCAAGAGACCCAGTACTTC. Protein sequence: CASKGGQETQYF.

The chain combines TRBV7-6 with TRBJ2-3; 12 bases align to TRBD2. Germline V gene sequence: CDR1 SGHVS, CDR2 FNYEAQ. The V segment lost 1 base and the J segment 3 bases; nucleotides outside the gene matches: 8. CDR3 length equals 18 residues. The CDR3 spells CASSLVDLAGGLTDTQYF. The DNA of the CDR3 is TGTGCCAGCAGCTTAGTGGATCTAGCGGGGGGGCTGACAGATACGCAGTATTTT.

The genes are TRBV25-1 and TRBJ1-1, with D tentatively TRBD1 (5 bases). Germline values: CDR1 MGHDK, CDR2 SYGVNS. The CDR3 consists of 13 residues. Trimming shortened V by 6 bases and J by 3 bases, and 11 bases separated the two germline ends. The CDR3 DNA follows: TGTGCCAGCAGAGGGGCGGGGTACACTGAAGCTTTCTTT. Amino acids: CASRGAGYTEAFF. Looking up the rest from reference TRBV25-1 and TRBJ1-1 gives the full variable domain: EADIYQTPRYLVIGTGKKITLECSQTMGHDKMYWYQQDPGMELHLIHYSYGVNSTEKGDLSSESTVSRIRTEHFPLTLESARPSHTSQYLCASRGAGYTEAFFGQGTRLTVV.

CDR3 region: CASTLGQGAYGYTF. The CDR3 DNA is TGTGCCAGCACACTCGGACAGGGGGCTTATGGCTACACCTTC. The chain employs TRBV19 and TRBJ1-2, with 11 bases matching TRBD1. The germline V gene has CDR1 LNHDA and CDR2 SQIVND (reference sequence). The CDR3 has 14 amino acids. V shed 9 bases, J shed 5 bases, and the junction held 8 bases outside the gene matches.

The chain recombines TRBV10-3 with TRBJ2-7; the match to TRBD1 covers 8 bases. This CDR3 comprises 13 residues. V lost 7 bases to trimming and J lost 4 bases; unmatched junction nucleotides: 6. The germline V gene encodes CDR1 ENHRY and CDR2 SYGVKD. CDR3 nucleotide sequence: TGTGCCATCACCGGGACAGGAGGGTACGAGCAGTACTTC. Its protein product is CAITGTGGYEQYF.

This chain links TRBV19 with TRBJ2-2; no definite D call. From germline, CDR1 is LNHDA and CDR2 SQIVND (reference sequence). V was shortened by 7 bases and J by 7 bases, with 19 bases between the two germline ends. The CDR3 loop spans 15 amino acids. CDR3 DNA sequence: TGTGCCAGTACCCTCCCACTCCCAACGGGCGGGGAGCTGTTTTTT. This codes for CASTLPLPTGGELFF.

The gene calls are TRBV29-1 and TRBJ1-1, with a weak D call TRBD1 (6 bases). Between the trimmed V and J ends, which lost 7 bases and 1 base, there was a span of 13 bases. Looked up from germline, CDR1 is SQVTM and CDR2 is ANQGSEA. The CDR3 has 13 amino acids. DNA for the CDR3: TGCAGCGCGGGTGGGGGCTCGAACACTGAAGCTTTCTTT. Protein: CSAGGGSNTEAFF.

The J gene is TRBJ2-7, the V gene TRBV7-2, with D unclear. Looked up from germline, CDR1 is SGHTA and CDR2 is FQGNSA. This CDR3 is built from 14 residues. The V end was cut by 2 bases, the J end by 5 bases, with 13 bases between. The CDR3, as DNA: TGTGCCAGCAGCTTATCCTACTTACGGGACGAGCAGTACTTC. It specifies CASSLSYLRDEQYF.

This chain joins TRBV9 and TRBJ2-3; tentative D call: TRBD2 (7 bases). The CDR3 is 17 amino acids. CDR1 is SGDLS and CDR2 is YYNGEE in the germline V gene. Trimming removed 4 bases from V and 0 bases from J, with 18 bases in between. CDR3 DNA: TGTGCCAGCAGCTTGGGCTCCGGGGGGCCAAGCACAGATACGCAGTATTTT. Protein product: CASSLGSGGPSTDTQYF.

This clone was detected a few times. The rearrangement uses TRBV10-1 and TRBJ2-7; no definite D call. V lost 3 bases and J 9 bases, leaving 15 bases between the germline ends. The germline gives CDR1 WNHNN, CDR2 SYGVQD (reference sequence). The CDR3 contains 13 residues. CDR3 sequence (DNA): TGCGCCAGCAGTGACCTAAATCGGTGGTCGCAGTACTTC. Translating it yields CASSDLNRWSQYF.

The V gene is TRBV14, the J gene TRBJ1-4; D call uncertain. The germline CDR1 and CDR2 sequences are SGHDN and FVKESK. V lost 3 bases to trimming and J lost 5 bases, with 4 bases between them. This CDR3 is built from 12 residues. The CDR3 loop is CASSHPNEKLFF. CDR3 DNA sequence: TGTGCCAGCAGCCACCCAAATGAAAAACTGTTTTTT.

This clone was detected only once. The chain joins TRBV27 to TRBJ1-4; 7 nucleotides match TRBD1. V dropped 4 bases and J dropped 0; count of bases not matched to a gene: 5. Per germline, CDR1 MNHEY and CDR2 SMNVEV (reference sequence). The CDR3 sequence is 16 residues long. The CDR3 nucleotides read TGTGCCAGCAGTTCACCGGGGACAGCAACTAATGAAAAACTGTTTTTT. As protein: CASSSPGTATNEKLFF.